The following is a T cell receptor (beta chain) sequence with its context. These data come from a study of Graves' ophthalmopathy and Graves' hyperthyroidism. The TCR beta CDR3 regions underwent amplification from RNA transcripts. HTBI primers were used in a first-round RT-PCR, which preceded a second-round multiplex PCR. Each CDR3 protein is one row after TCRdb ran MiXCR on the multiplex PCR reads. Of some 350,000 distinct CDR3 sequences listed, approximately 18% are singletons. Hyperthyroidism patients, all newly diagnosed, had under 2 months' duration and ages of 18 to 65. Other autoimmune diseases, uncontrolled infections, pregnancy or lactation led to the exclusion of patients. There are 14 residues in the CDR3. The germline gives CDR1 MNHNS, CDR2 SASEGT. V lost 10 bases, J lost 5 bases, and 11 bases stayed unmatched.

Sequences were obtained from peripheral blood. The sequence was obtained from an adult woman with stable Graves' hyperthyroidism. The chain recombines TRBV6-1 with TRBJ2-7; TRBD1 matches 10 bases. Written as DNA, the CDR3 is TGTGCCACACACTCCGGGACAGGGGCCAACGAGCAGTACTTC. It translates to CATHSGTGANEQYF.